This T cell receptor (beta chain) was documented in a study of cytomegalovirus exposure and HLA in healthy donors. Notes on this clone: Its specificity is unknown.

The PCR made use of 60 Vbeta and 13 Jbeta primers. Generated by immunoSEQ multiplex PCR, the TCRdb table keeps only in-frame clones and is missing some. The data show fewer than 250,000 clones, with under 80% seen just once and about 1.9% held by the top ten. Donors counted as nominally healthy when sampled, yet unrecorded immune exposures were likely. General observations from the study: Reported findings show TCR beta sequences accurately forecast HLA-A and HLA-B alleles in most subjects.

Germline loops: CDR1 SGHTA, CDR2 FQGTGA. The CDR3 extends over 15 amino acids. Germline trimming cut 5 bases from V and 3 bases from J; bases unmatched to any gene: 10. The sample taken for sequencing was PBMCs. The V call is TRBV7-3, the J call TRBJ2-7, with 7 bases that match TRBD1. This sequence was found in a woman aged 30 to 39 in good health and CMV-seronegative. CDR3 loop: CASSLYSGTVYEQYF. As DNA, the CDR3 is TGTGCCAGCAGCCTTTACTCCGGGACAGTCTACGAGCAGTACTTC.